This is a list of T cell receptor beta chains from one sample in a study of blood T cell repertoires in COVID-19. Produced via immunoSEQ multiplex PCR; TCRdb's table is partial and in-frame only. The sample includes roughly 110,000 clones, 84% seen only once; the top ten take less than 5%. Sample: peripheral blood. These receptors originate from a human donor in a cohort sampled during active COVID-19. Both conserved end residues are part of each CDR3. D genes are given only for firm matches. Not all rows give a size; the values are once, few, many and, for expanded clones, a class.

abundance	d_gene	v_gene	len	j_gene	CDR3aa	CDR3nt
.	TRBD1	TRBV7-6	16	TRBJ2-3	CASSGTGGFSTDTQYF	TGTGCCAGCAGCGGGACAGGGGGTTTTAGCACAGATACGCAGTATTTT
once	TRBD1	TRBV7-3	15	TRBJ2-2	CASSSQGAPTGELFF	TGTGCCAGCAGCTCCCAGGGGGCACCCACCGGGGAGCTGTTTTTT
.	.	TRBV6-2/TRBV6-3	18	TRBJ2-3	CASSYSTTHRAYTDTQYF	TGTGCCAGCAGTTACTCGACTACTCACAGGGCTTACACAGATACGCAGTATTTT
.	.	TRBV21-1	17	TRBJ2-7	CASSEKKVGTSAYEQYF	TGTGCCAGCAGCGAAAAAAAAGTGGGGACTAGCGCTTACGAGCAGTACTTC
once	.	TRBV28	16	TRBJ1-6	CASSLRPTGYNSPLHF	TGTGCCAGCAGTTTACGGCCGACAGGCTACAATTCACCCCTCCACTTT
.	TRBD1	TRBV18	14	TRBJ1-1	CASSAGQEITEAFF	TGTGCCAGCTCGGCGGGACAGGAGATCACTGAAGCTTTCTTT
.	TRBD1	TRBV30	14	TRBJ2-3	CAWSRGQGTDTQYF	TGTGCCTGGAGTCGTGGACAGGGGACAGATACGCAGTATTTT
few	.	TRBV2	15	TRBJ2-6	CASAKSQGSANVLTF	TGTGCCAGCGCTAAATCACAGGGTTCAGCCAACGTCCTGACTTTC
.	TRBD2	TRBV19	17	TRBJ2-1	CASSKPGLAGAYNEQFF	TGTGCCAGTAGTAAACCGGGACTAGCGGGAGCATACAATGAGCAGTTCTTC
.	TRBD1	TRBV6-6	16	TRBJ1-1	CASSYRPTGGRTEAFF	TGTGCCAGCAGTTACAGACCGACAGGGGGCAGAACTGAAGCTTTCTTT
.	TRBD1	TRBV27	16	TRBJ1-2	CASSLGKGTGGDGYTF	TGTGCCAGCAGTTTAGGGAAGGGTACAGGGGGCGATGGCTACACCTTC
once	.	TRBV28	15	TRBJ2-3	CASSFLGLSTDTQYF	TGTGCCAGCAGTTTCCTAGGACTAAGCACAGATACGCAGTATTTT
.	.	TRBV14	16	TRBJ2-3	CASSQGGTVLTDTQYF	TGTGCCAGCAGCCAAGGCGGGACAGTTCTCACAGATACGCAGTATTTT
.	.	TRBV5-1	14	TRBJ2-1	CASRLASSYNEQFF	TGCGCCAGCAGGCTAGCTTCATCCTACAATGAGCAGTTCTTC
.	.	TRBV29-1	13	TRBJ1-1	CSGIKAPNTEAFF	TGCAGCGGTATCAAAGCCCCAAACACTGAAGCTTTCTTT
.	TRBD1	TRBV25-1	16	TRBJ1-6	CAINPLTTGGESPLHF	TGTGCCATCAACCCCCTTACTACAGGGGGCGAATCACCCCTCCACTTT
few	TRBD1	TRBV10-3	14	TRBJ1-5	CAISMGQDNQPQHF	TGTGCCATCAGCATGGGACAGGACAATCAGCCCCAGCATTTT
few	.	TRBV5-1	14	TRBJ2-1	CASSPGGGTGEQFF	TGCGCCAGCAGCCCAGGGGGGGGGACAGGCGAGCAGTTCTTC
.	TRBD2	TRBV7-2	16	TRBJ2-5	CASSLALGTSGQTQYF	TGTGCCAGCAGCTTAGCGCTAGGGACTAGCGGGCAGACCCAGTACTTC